This T cell receptor (beta chain) came from a study of beta chain features in type 1 diabetes. The CDR3 runs 15 residues. Trimming removed 1 base from V and 0 bases from J, with 9 bases in between. Germline V gene lookup returns CDR1 SGHNT and CDR2 YYREEE (reference sequence). The whole isolated RNA underwent reverse transcription, so sequencing captured expressed TCRB transcripts. Data came from immunoSEQ multiplex PCR; TCRdb stores just in-frame clones and leaves some out. The sample holds 120,000 to 150,000 clones, less than 10% seen once. This clone was found a few times. The chain couples TRBV5-4 to TRBJ2-3; D remains unclear. This clonotype was sampled from a woman between 40 and 55 years old in good health. What was sequenced was central memory CD4+ T cells from blood. The DNA for the CDR3 is TGTGCCAGCAGCTTGTCTACCTTTAGCACAGATACGCAGTATTTT. This encodes CASSLSTFSTDTQYF.